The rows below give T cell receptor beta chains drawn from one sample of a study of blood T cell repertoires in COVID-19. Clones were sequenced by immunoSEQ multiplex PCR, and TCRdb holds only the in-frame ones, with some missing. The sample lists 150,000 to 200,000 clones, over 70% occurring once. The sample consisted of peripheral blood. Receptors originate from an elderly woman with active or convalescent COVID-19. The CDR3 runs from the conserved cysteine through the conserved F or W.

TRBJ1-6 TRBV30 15 CAWTPEGRASSPLHF
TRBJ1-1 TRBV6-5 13 CASSKTGNTEAFF
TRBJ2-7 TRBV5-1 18 CASSLTPLAGGPSYEQYF
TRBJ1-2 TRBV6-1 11 CASTYSYGYTF
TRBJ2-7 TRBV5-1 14 CASSSGTGTYEQYF
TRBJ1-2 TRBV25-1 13 CASSLTGAYGYTF
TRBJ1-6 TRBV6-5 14 CASMRSSYNSPLHF
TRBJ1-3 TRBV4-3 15 CASSQSPGAGNTIYF
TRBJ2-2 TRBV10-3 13 CAISGGSGGELFF
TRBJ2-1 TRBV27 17 CASSLRTTGVTNNEQFF
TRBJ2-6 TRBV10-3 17 CAISEGTGSSGANVLTF
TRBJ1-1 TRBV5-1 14 CASSLEGGLTEAFF
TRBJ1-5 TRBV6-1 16 CASSEMSSRVNQPQHF
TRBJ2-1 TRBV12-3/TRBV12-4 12 CASSLETEKQFF
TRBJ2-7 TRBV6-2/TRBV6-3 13 CASSYGTGYEQYF